This T cell receptor beta chain was identified in a study of OX40 agonist ivuxolimab in advanced cancers. Across the whole study: Across the patients, intravenous ivuxolimab was delivered every 2 weeks at 0.01 to 10 mg/kg. Study-wide points: Normalized expansion of T-cell clones was also low for some nonresponders. Averaging showed that CD8+ T cells had more expanded clones than CD4+ did.

For this clone: Antigen: not known.

Blood was sampled at baseline, cycle 4 day 1, and cycle 7 day 1. TCRdb's copy holds only in-frame clones and misses some; the assay was immunoSEQ multiplex PCR. The repertoire holds about 86,000 clones, with 80% to 95% as singletons. V lost 1 base to trimming and J lost 2 bases, with 12 bases between them. This CDR3 is 15 amino acids long. Germline V lookup: CDR1 SGHTA, CDR2 FQGNSA. The clonotype comes from an adult with an advanced solid tumor such as melanoma, head and neck, liver or kidney cancer. The sequences come from CD4+ or CD8+ T cells sorted from blood, collected in a trial of the OX40 agonist ivuxolimab. The chain joins TRBV7-2 to TRBJ2-7, with D unclear. Here the CDR3 reads CASSLVSSAAYEQYF. The DNA of the CDR3 is TGTGCCAGCAGCTTAGTATCTTCGGCAGCCTACGAGCAGTACTTC.